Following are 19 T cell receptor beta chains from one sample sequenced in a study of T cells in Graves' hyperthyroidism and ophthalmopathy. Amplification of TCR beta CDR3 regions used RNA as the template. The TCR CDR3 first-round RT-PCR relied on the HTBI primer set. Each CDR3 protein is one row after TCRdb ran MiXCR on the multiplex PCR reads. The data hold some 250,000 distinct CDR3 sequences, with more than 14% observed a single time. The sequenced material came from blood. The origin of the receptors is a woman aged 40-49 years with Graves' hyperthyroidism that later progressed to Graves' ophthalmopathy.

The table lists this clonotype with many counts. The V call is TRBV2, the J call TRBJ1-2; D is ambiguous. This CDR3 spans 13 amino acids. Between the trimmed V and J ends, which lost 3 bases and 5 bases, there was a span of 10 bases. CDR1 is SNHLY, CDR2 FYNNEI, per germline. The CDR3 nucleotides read TGTGCCAGCAGTGAGGGCCGGAGATATGGCTACACCTTC. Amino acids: CASSEGRRYGYTF.

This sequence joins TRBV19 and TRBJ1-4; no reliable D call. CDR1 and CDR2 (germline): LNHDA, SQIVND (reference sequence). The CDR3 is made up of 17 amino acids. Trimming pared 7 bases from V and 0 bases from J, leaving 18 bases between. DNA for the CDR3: TGTGCCAGTAAAGGGCCCCTAGGAAGGGCAACTAATGAAAAACTGTTTTTT. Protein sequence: CASKGPLGRATNEKLFF.

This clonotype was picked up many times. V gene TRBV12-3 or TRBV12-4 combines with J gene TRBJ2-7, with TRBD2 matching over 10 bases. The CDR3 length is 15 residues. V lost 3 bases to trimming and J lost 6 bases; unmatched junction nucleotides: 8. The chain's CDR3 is CASSFFLAGAGEQYF. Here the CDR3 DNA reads TGTGCCAGCAGTTTTTTTCTAGCGGGAGCAGGCGAGCAGTACTTC.

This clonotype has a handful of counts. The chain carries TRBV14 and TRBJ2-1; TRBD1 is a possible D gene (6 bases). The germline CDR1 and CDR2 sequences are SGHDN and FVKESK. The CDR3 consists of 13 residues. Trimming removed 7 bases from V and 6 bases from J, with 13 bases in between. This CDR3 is CASTHQGGNEQFF. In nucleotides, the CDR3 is TGTGCCAGCACTCATCAAGGGGGCAATGAGCAGTTCTTC.

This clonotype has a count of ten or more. The CDR3 bases are TGTGCCAGCAACGTGGGATTCTCAGAGAGTACGCAGTATTTT. This gives the protein CASNVGFSESTQYF. J is TRBJ2-3 and V is TRBV6-1; D unclear. V lost 7 bases, J lost 8 bases, and 19 bases lay in between. CDR1 is MNHNS and CDR2 is SASEGT in the germline V gene. The CDR3 has 14 amino acids.

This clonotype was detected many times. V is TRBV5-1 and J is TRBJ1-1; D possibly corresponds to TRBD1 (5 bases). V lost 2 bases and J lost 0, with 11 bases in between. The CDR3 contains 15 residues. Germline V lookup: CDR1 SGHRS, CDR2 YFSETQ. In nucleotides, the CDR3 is TGCGCCAGCAGCTTTAATCGGGGGATGAACACTGAAGCTTTCTTT. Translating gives CASSFNRGMNTEAFF.

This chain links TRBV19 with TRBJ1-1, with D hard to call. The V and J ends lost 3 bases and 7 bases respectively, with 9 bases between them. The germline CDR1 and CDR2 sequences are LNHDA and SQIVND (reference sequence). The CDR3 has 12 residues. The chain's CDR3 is CASSMRENEAFF. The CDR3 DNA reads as TGTGCCAGTAGTATGAGGGAGAATGAAGCTTTCTTT.

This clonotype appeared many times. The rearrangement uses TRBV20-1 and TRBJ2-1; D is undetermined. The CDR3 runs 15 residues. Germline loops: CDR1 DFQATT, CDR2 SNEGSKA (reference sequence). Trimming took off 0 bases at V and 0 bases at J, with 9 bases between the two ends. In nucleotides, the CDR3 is TGCAGTGCTAGAGAGCGGTACCGCTCCTACAATGAGCAGTTCTTC. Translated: CSARERYRSYNEQFF.

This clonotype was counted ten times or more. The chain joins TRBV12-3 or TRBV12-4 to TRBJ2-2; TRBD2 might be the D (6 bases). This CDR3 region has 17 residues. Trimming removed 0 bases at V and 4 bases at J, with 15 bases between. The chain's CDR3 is CASSLARFRRGTGELFF. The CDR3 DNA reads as TGTGCCAGCAGTTTAGCGCGCTTCAGGCGGGGCACCGGGGAGCTGTTTTTT.

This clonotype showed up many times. Written as DNA, the CDR3 is TGTGCCAGCAGCCAAGACTTAGGCACCTACGAGCAGTACTTC. Amino acid sequence: CASSQDLGTYEQYF. The V gene is TRBV3-1, the J gene TRBJ2-7, with no clear D. This CDR3 is built from 14 residues. The V end lost 0 bases, the J end lost 2 bases, and 8 bases lay between the germline ends. Germline CDR1 is LGHDT and CDR2 is YNNKEL (reference sequence).

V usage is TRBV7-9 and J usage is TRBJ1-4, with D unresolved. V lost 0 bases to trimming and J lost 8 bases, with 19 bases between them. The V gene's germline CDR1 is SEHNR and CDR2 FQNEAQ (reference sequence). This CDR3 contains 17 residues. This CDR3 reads CASSLAGDRGFREKLFF. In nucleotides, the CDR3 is TGTGCCAGCAGCTTAGCGGGTGATCGTGGTTTTAGGGAAAAACTGTTTTTT.

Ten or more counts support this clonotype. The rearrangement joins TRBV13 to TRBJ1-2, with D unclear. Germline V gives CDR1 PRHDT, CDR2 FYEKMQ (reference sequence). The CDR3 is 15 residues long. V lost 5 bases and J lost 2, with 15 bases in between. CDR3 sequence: CASSAPLLHNYGYTF. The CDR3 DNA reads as TGTGCCAGCAGCGCTCCGCTATTACACAACTATGGCTACACCTTC.

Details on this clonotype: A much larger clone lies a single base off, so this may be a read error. The CDR3 here is CASSLQPGNPDTQYF. The DNA for the CDR3 is TGTGCCAGTAGTCTCCAGCCCGGGAACCCGGATACGCAGTATTTT. The chain is built from TRBV19 and TRBJ2-3, with D maybe TRBD2 (5 bases). Germline-derived CDR1 and CDR2 are LNHDA and SQIVND (reference sequence). CDR3 length equals 15 residues. V dropped 5 bases and J dropped 6 bases, with 18 bases sitting between them.

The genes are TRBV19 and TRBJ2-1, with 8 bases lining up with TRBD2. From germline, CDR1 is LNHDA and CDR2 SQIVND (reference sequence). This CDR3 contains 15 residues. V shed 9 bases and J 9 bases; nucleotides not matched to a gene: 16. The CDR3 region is CASTPVSSGLSEQFF. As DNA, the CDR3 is TGTGCCAGCACCCCAGTTTCTAGCGGGCTCAGTGAGCAGTTCTTC.

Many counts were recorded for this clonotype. This CDR3 reads CASSQDSSYEQYF. CDR3 in DNA: TGTGCCAGCAGCCAGGACAGCTCCTACGAGCAGTACTTC. This rearrangement joins TRBV7-9 to TRBJ2-7; possibly TRBD1 for D (6 bases). The CDR3 covers 13 residues. In germline, CDR1 is SEHNR, CDR2 FQNEAQ (reference sequence). The V and J ends lost 5 bases and 0 bases respectively, with 8 bases between them.

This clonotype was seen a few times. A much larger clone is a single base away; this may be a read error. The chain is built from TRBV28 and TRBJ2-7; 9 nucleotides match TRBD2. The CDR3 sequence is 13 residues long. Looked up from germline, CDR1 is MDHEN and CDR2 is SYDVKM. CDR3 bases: TGTGCCAGCATCTCTAGCGGGAAATACGAGCAGCACTTC. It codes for CASISSGKYEQHF.

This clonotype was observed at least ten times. CDR3 region: CASRDGQLHEQYF. CDR3 nucleotides: TGTGCCAGCAGGGACGGACAGCTTCACGAGCAGTACTTC. The V call is TRBV27, the J call TRBJ2-7, with D perhaps TRBD1 (6 bases). The germline V gene encodes CDR1 MNHEY and CDR2 SMNVEV (reference sequence). This CDR3 has 13 amino acids. V was cut by 6 bases and J by 5 bases, with 14 bases left in between.

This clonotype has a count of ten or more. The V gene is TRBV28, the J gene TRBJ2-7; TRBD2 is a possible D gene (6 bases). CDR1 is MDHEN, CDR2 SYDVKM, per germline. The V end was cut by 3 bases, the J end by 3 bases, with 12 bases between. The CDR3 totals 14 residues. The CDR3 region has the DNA TGTGCCAGCAGTTTTCGCGGGACCAACTACGAGCAGTACTTC. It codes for CASSFRGTNYEQYF.

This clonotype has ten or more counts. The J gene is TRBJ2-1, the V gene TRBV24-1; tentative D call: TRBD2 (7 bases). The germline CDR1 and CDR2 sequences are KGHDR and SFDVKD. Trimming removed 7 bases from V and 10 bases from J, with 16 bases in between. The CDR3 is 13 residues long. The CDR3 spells CATRRGPEPEQFF. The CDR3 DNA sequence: TGTGCCACCAGGCGGGGGCCGGAACCCGAGCAGTTCTTC.